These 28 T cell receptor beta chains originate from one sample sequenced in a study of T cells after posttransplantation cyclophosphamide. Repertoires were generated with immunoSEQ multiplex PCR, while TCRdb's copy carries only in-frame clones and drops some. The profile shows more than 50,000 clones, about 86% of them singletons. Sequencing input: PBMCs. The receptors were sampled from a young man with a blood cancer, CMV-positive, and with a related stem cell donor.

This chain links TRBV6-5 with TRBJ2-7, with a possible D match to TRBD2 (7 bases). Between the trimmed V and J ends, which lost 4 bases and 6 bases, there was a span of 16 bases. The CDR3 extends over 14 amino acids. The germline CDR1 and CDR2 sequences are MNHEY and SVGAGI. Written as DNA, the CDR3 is TGTGCCAGCAGTTCCGTTGGGGGGGCAGGCGAGCAGTACTTC. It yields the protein CASSSVGGAGEQYF.

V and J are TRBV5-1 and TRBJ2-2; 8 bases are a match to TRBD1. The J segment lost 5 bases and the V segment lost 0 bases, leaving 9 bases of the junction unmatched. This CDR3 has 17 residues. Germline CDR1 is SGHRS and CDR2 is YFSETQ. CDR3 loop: CASSLDPTGGGTGELFF. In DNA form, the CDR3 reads TGCGCCAGCAGCTTGGATCCCACAGGGGGTGGGACCGGGGAGCTGTTTTTT.

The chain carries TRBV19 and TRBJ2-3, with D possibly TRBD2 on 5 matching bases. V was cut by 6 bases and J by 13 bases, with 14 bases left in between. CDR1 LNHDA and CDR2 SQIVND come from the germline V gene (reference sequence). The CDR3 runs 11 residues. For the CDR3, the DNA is TGTGCCAGTAGCGACCGAGGGCCCGAGTATTTT. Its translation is CASSDRGPEYF.

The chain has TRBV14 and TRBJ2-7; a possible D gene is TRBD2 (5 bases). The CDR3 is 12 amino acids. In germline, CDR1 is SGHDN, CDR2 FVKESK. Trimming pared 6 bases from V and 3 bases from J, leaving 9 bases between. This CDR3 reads CASSPDFYEQYF. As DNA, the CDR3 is TGTGCCAGCAGTCCGGACTTCTACGAGCAGTACTTC.

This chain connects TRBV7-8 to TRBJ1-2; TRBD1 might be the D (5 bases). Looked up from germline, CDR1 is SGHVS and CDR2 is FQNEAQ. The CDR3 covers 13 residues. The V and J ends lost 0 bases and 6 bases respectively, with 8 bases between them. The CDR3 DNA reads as TGTGCCAGCAGCTTAGCGGCAGGGAATGGCTACACCTTC. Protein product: CASSLAAGNGYTF.

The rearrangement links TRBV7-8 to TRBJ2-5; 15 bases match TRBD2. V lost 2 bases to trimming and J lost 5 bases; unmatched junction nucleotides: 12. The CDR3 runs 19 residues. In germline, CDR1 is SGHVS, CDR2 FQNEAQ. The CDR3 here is CASSLIQRGLAGGGETQYF. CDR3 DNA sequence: TGTGCCAGCAGCTTAATTCAGAGGGGACTAGCGGGAGGAGGGGAGACCCAGTACTTC.

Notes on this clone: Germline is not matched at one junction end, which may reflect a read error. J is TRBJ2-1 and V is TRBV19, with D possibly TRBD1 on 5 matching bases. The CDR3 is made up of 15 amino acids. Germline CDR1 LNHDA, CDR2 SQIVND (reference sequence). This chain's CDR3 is CASSSDSSSYNERFF. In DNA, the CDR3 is TGTGCCAGTAGCAGCGACAGTAGCTCCTACAATGAGCGGTTCTTC.

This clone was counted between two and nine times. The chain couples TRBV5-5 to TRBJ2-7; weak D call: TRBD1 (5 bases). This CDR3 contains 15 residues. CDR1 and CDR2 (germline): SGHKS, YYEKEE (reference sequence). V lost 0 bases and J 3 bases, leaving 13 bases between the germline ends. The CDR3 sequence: CASSLAPQGNYEQYF. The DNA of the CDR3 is TGTGCCAGCAGCTTGGCCCCGCAGGGAAACTACGAGCAGTACTTC.

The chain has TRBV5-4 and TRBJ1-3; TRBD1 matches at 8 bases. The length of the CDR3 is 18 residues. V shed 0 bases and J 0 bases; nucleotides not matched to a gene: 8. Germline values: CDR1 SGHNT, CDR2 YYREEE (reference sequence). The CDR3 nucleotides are TGTGCCAGCAGCTTGGGCGCTGGACAGGGACGCTCTGGAAACACCATATATTTT. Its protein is CASSLGAGQGRSGNTIYF. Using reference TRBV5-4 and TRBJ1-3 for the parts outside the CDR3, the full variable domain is ETGVTQSPTHLIKTRGQQVTLRCSSQSGHNTVSWYQQALGQGPQFIFQYYREEENGRGNFPPRFSGLQFPNYSSELNVNALELDDSALYLCASSLGAGQGRSGNTIYFGEGSWLTVV.

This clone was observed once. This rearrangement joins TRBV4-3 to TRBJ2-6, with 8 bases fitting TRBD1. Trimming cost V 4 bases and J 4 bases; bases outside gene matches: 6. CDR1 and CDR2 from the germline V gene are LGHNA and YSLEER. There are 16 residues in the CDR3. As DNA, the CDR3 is TGCGCCAGCAGCCGACAGGGGTTAGGAGGGGCCAACGTCCTGACTTTC. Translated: CASSRQGLGGANVLTF.

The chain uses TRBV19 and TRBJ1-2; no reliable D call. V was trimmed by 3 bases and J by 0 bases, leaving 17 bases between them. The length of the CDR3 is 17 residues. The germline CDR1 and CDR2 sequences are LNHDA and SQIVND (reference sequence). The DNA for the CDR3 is TGTGCCAGTAGTATTGCCCGACGGAGAGCCCCTAACTATGGCTACACCTTC. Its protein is CASSIARRRAPNYGYTF. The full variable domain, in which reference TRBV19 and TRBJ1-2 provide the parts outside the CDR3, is DGGITQSPKYLFRKEGQNVTLSCEQNLNHDAMYWYRQDPGQGLRLIYYSQIVNDFQKGDIAEGYSVSREKKESFPLTVTSAQKNPTAFYLCASSIARRRAPNYGYTFGSGTRLTVV.

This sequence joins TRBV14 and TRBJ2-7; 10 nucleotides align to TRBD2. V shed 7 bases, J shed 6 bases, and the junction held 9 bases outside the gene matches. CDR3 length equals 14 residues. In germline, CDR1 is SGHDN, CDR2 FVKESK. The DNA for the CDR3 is TGTGCCAGCACTAGGACTAGCGGTTCTAGCGAGCAGTACTTC. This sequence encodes CASTRTSGSSEQYF.

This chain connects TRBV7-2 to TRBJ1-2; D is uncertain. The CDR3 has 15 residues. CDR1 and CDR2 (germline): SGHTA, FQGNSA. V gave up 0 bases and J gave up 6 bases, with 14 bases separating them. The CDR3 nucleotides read TGTGCCAGCAGCTTAGCTAATTCGGGAACGGATGGCTACACCTTC. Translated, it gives CASSLANSGTDGYTF.

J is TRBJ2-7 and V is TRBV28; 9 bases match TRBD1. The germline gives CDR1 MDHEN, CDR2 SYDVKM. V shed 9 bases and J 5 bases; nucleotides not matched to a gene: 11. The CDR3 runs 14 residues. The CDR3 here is CASITGTGPNEQYF. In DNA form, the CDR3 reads TGTGCCAGTATTACCGGGACAGGGCCCAACGAGCAGTACTTC.

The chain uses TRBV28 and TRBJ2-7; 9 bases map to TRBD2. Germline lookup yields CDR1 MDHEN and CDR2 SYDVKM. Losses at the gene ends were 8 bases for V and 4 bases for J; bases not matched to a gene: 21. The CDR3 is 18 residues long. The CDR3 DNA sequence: TGTGCCAGCTCTACCTCTACGCCTCTTAGCGGGAGAATATACGAGCAGTACTTC. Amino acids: CASSTSTPLSGRIYEQYF.

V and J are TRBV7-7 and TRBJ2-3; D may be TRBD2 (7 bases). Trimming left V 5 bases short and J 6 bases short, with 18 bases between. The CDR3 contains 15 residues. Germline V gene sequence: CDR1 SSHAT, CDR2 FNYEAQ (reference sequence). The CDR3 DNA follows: TGTGCCAGCAGCCTAGGCGGGGGAAGGGGGGATACGCAGTATTTT. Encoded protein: CASSLGGGRGDTQYF.

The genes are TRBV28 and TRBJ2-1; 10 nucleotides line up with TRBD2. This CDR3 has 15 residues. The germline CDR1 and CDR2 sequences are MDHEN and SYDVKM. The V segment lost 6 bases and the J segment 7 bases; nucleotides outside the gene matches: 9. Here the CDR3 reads CASSSSGRADNEQFF. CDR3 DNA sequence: TGTGCCAGCAGCTCCAGCGGGAGGGCCGATAATGAGCAGTTCTTC.

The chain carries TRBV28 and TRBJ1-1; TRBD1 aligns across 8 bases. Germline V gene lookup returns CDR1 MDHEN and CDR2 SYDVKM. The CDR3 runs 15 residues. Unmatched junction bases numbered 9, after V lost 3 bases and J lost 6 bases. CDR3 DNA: TGTGCCAGCAGTTTGGGGACAGGAAAATTCTCTGAAGCTTTCTTT. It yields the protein CASSLGTGKFSEAFF.

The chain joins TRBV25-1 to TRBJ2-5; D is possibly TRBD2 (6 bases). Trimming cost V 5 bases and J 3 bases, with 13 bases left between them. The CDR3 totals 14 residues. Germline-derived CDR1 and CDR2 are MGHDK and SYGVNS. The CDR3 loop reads CASSRGSGKETQYF. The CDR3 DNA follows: TGTGCCAGCAGTCGGGGTAGCGGTAAAGAGACCCAGTACTTC.

CDR3 in amino acids: CASSYSAGQDYEQYF. The CDR3 region has the DNA TGTGCCAGCAGTTACTCGGCGGGACAGGACTACGAGCAGTACTTC. This chain links TRBV6-6 with TRBJ2-7; the match to TRBD1 covers 8 bases. J was trimmed by 3 bases and V by 0 bases; bases with no gene match: 4. Germline V gene data show CDR1 as MNHNY and CDR2 as SVGAGI (reference sequence). The CDR3 extends over 15 amino acids.

The CDR3 nucleotides read TGTGCCAGCAGTGAAGCGCTTCTAGGGACAGGGCGTCATGGCAATCAGCCCCAGCATTTT. Residues: CASSEALLGTGRHGNQPQHF. The rearrangement links TRBV6-1 to TRBJ1-5; 9 bases map to TRBD1. Germline V CDR1 and CDR2: MNHNS, SASEGT. V was clipped by 0 bases and J by 2 bases; unmatched bases: 14. The CDR3 is 20 amino acids.

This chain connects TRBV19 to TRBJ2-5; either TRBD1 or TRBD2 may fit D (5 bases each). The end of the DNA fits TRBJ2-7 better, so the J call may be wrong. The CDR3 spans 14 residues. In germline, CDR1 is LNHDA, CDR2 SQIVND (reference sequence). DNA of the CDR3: TGTGCCAGTAGTATCATTGGGGGCTCCTACGAGCAGTACTTC. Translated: CASSIIGGSYEQYF.

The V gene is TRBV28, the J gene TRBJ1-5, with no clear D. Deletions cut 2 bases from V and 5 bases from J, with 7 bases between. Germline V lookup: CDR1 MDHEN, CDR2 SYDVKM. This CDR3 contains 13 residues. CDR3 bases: TGTGCCAGCAGTTTAGAACGGGATCAGCCCCAGCATTTT. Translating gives CASSLERDQPQHF.

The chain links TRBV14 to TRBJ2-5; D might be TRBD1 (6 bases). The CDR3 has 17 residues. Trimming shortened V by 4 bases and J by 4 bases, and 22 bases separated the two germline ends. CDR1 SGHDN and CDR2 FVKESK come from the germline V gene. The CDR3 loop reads CASSPKRGTGSGETQYF. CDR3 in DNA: TGTGCCAGCAGCCCAAAGAGGGGAACAGGGAGCGGAGAGACCCAGTACTTC.

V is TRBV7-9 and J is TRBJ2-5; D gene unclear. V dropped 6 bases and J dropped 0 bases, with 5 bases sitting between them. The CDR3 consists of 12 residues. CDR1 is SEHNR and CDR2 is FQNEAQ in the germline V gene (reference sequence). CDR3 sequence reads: CASSSYQETQYF. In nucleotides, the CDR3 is TGTGCCAGCAGTTCGTACCAAGAGACCCAGTACTTC.

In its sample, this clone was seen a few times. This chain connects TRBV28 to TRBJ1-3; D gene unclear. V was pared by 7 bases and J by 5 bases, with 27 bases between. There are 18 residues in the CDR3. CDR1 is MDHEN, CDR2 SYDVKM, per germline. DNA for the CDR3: TGTGCCAGCAACTCCGATCACGGGAGGTGGCAGAGTAGAAACACCATATATTTT. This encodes CASNSDHGRWQSRNTIYF.

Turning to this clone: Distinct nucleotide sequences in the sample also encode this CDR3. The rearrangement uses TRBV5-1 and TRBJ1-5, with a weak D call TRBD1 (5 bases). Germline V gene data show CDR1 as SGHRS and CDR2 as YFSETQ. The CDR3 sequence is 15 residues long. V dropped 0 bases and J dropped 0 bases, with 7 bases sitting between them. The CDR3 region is CASSLVGGSNQPQHF. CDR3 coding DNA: TGCGCCAGCAGCTTGGTGGGGGGTAGCAATCAGCCCCAGCATTTT.

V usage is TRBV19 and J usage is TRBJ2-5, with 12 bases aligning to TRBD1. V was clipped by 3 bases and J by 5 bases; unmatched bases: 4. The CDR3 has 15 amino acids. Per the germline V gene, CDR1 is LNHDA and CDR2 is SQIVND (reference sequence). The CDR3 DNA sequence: TGTGCCAGTAGTATGGGACAGGGGGCGAGGGAGACCCAGTACTTC. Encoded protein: CASSMGQGARETQYF.